Each of the 29 T cell receptor beta chains below was sequenced from the same sample in a study of CD4 T cells in relation to SARS-CoV-2 and coronaviruses. The method was immunoSEQ multiplex PCR; TCRdb's version includes in-frame clones alone and lacks a portion of them. The sample lists about 20,000 clones, over 75% seen once, with over 15% in the top ten. CD4+ T cells from unexposed donors were obtained before the COVID-19 pandemic (2011-2018). The cells were cultured for approximately ten days before CD4+ T cells were isolated. Their recognized antigens are unknown. Sequences were obtained from CD4+ T cells from PBMCs, cultured in vitro. The source is a human donor in good health.

This chain uses TRBV19 with TRBJ2-1; TRBD2 matches at 10 bases. This CDR3 contains 14 residues. In germline, CDR1 is LNHDA, CDR2 SQIVND (reference sequence). The ends lost 7 bases at V and 12 bases at J; junction bases unmatched: 12. CDR3 loop: CASNSASGSDGQFF. CDR3 nucleotide sequence: TGTGCCAGTAATTCGGCTAGCGGGAGTGATGGGCAGTTCTTC.

The V gene is TRBV19, the J gene TRBJ2-6; D possibly uses TRBD1 or TRBD2 (5 bases each). CDR1 and CDR2 from the germline V gene are LNHDA and SQIVND (reference sequence). The CDR3 has 19 residues. The V gene lost 2 bases and the J gene lost 1 base, with 18 bases spanning the gap. CDR3: CASSIPPGPAKSGANVLTF. Here the CDR3 DNA reads TGTGCCAGTAGTATACCCCCGGGGCCAGCCAAGTCTGGGGCCAACGTCCTGACTTTC. Drawing the rest from reference TRBV19 and TRBJ2-6, the complete variable domain is DGGITQSPKYLFRKEGQNVTLSCEQNLNHDAMYWYRQDPGQGLRLIYYSQIVNDFQKGDIAEGYSVSREKKESFPLTVTSAQKNPTAFYLCASSIPPGPAKSGANVLTFGAGSRLTVL.

The rearrangement links TRBV30 to TRBJ1-1; D remains unclear. Trimming left V 5 bases short and J 1 base short, with 11 bases between. The germline CDR1 and CDR2 sequences are GTSNPN and SVGIG (reference sequence). There are 13 residues in the CDR3. CDR3: CAWDLDQNTEAFF. CDR3 DNA: TGTGCCTGGGACCTCGACCAGAACACTGAAGCTTTCTTT.

This clone was observed a few times. The gene calls are TRBV7-8 and TRBJ2-7; D unresolved. The ends were cut back, 0 bases at V and 2 bases at J, with 8 bases in the middle. CDR1 SGHVS and CDR2 FQNEAQ come from the germline V gene. The CDR3 consists of 14 residues. The CDR3 bases are TGTGCCAGCAGCTTAGCAGGCAGTGCCTACGAGCAGTACTTC. Protein sequence: CASSLAGSAYEQYF.

The V and J genes are TRBV20-1 and TRBJ2-3, with TRBD2 identical over 10 bases. V trimming: 3 bases; J trimming: 2 bases; junction bases outside the gene matches: 11. CDR3 length: 17 residues. Per germline, CDR1 DFQATT and CDR2 SNEGSKA (reference sequence). CDR3 DNA sequence: TGCAGTGCTAGTGGCCTAGCGGGGGTATATAACACAGATACGCAGTATTTT. Encoded protein: CSASGLAGVYNTDTQYF.

The V call is TRBV19, the J call TRBJ2-2, with TRBD2 identical over 8 bases. The junction had 4 bases not matched to a gene; V was cut back by 1 base and J by 6 bases. Germline V gene sequence: CDR1 LNHDA, CDR2 SQIVND (reference sequence). CDR3 length: 15 amino acids. The CDR3 DNA sequence: TGTGCCAGTAGTATAGCCGGGAGGGCCCCCGGGGAGCTGTTTTTT. Its translation is CASSIAGRAPGELFF.

The chain carries TRBV14 and TRBJ2-7; D is uncertain. CDR1 is SGHDN and CDR2 is FVKESK in the germline V gene. Deletions cut 1 base from V and 0 bases from J, with 7 bases between. The CDR3 contains 14 residues. The CDR3 protein is CASSQGRASYEQYF. CDR3 nucleotides: TGTGCCAGCAGCCAAGGGCGCGCCTCCTACGAGCAGTACTTC. Full variable domain (rest looked up from reference TRBV14 and TRBJ2-7): EAGVTQFPSHSVIEKGQTVTLRCDPISGHDNLYWYRRVMGKEIKFLLHFVKESKQDESGMPNNRFLAERTGGTYSTLKVQPAELEDSGVYFCASSQGRASYEQYFGPGTRLTVT.

The chain recombines TRBV19 with TRBJ2-1; TRBD1 aligns across 9 bases. CDR1 and CDR2 from the germline V gene are LNHDA and SQIVND (reference sequence). This CDR3 spans 14 amino acids. With V trimmed by 11 bases and J by 6 bases, 11 bases remained unmatched. CDR3 DNA sequence: TGTGCCGCGAAGACAGGGGGTAGGACCAATGAGCAGTTCTTC. Translation gives CAAKTGGRTNEQFF.

The chain links TRBV4-1 to TRBJ2-1; D uncertain. The length of the CDR3 is 14 residues. V was pared by 0 bases and J by 9 bases, with 12 bases between. Germline CDR1 and CDR2: MGHRA and YSYEKL. The CDR3 loop reads CASSQEYSLGEQFF. The CDR3 bases are TGCGCCAGCAGCCAAGAATACTCGTTAGGTGAGCAGTTCTTC.

The chain has TRBV5-1 and TRBJ2-7; D gene unclear. Trimming removed 1 base from V and 0 bases from J, with 8 bases in between. Germline assignment: CDR1 SGHRS and CDR2 YFSETQ. CDR3 size: 14 residues. CDR3 region: CASSLSRFSYEQYF. CDR3 nucleotide sequence: TGCGCCAGCAGCTTGAGTCGGTTCTCCTACGAGCAGTACTTC.

V gene TRBV28 combines with J gene TRBJ2-7; D might be TRBD1 or TRBD2, each matching 5 bases. Trimming pared 8 bases from V and 6 bases from J, leaving 20 bases between. Per germline, CDR1 MDHEN and CDR2 SYDVKM. The CDR3 is made up of 14 amino acids. The CDR3 loop is CASQTIGDLGEQYF. The CDR3 DNA reads as TGTGCCAGCCAGACGATCGGGGACCTTGGCGAGCAGTACTTC.

The CDR3 loop is CASSVQGWRSYNEQFF. CDR3 nucleotides: TGTGCCAGCAGCGTACAGGGATGGCGGTCCTACAATGAGCAGTTCTTC. This chain uses TRBV11-2 with TRBJ2-1; maybe TRBD1 (6 bases). Germline V gives CDR1 SGHAT, CDR2 FQNNGV. The CDR3 is made up of 16 amino acids. Trimming took off 5 bases at V and 1 base at J, with 15 bases between the two ends. The variable domain in full, completed from reference TRBV11-2 and TRBJ2-1, reads EAGVAQSPRYKIIEKRQSVAFWCNPISGHATLYWYQQILGQGPKLLIQFQNNGVVDDSQLPKDRFSAERLKGVDSTLKIQPAKLEDSAVYLCASSVQGWRSYNEQFFGPGTRLTVL.

V gene TRBV30 combines with J gene TRBJ1-6; 8 positions match TRBD1. Germline CDR1 reads GTSNPN; CDR2 reads SVGIG (reference sequence). The trim removed 0 bases at V and 8 bases at J, leaving 6 bases unmatched. CDR3 length: 15 amino acids. The CDR3, as DNA: TGTGCCTGGAGTGTATTGGACAGGGAGGATTCACCCCTCCACTTT. Protein: CAWSVLDREDSPLHF.

The chain has TRBV6-2 or TRBV6-3 and TRBJ2-7; a possible D gene is TRBD2 (5 bases). Germline V gene data show CDR1 as MNHEY and CDR2 as SVGEGT. The V end lost 0 bases, the J end lost 4 bases, and 13 bases lay between the germline ends. The CDR3 is 15 residues long. This CDR3 reads CASSYSASGNYEQYF. The CDR3 bases are TGTGCCAGCAGTTACTCAGCCAGCGGCAATTACGAGCAGTACTTC.

This clone was seen once. The rearrangement links TRBV25-1 to TRBJ2-3; weak D call: TRBD1 (6 bases). Per germline, CDR1 MGHDK and CDR2 SYGVNS. Trimming removed 2 bases from V and 3 bases from J, with 18 bases in between. CDR3 length: 17 residues. The CDR3 nucleotides are TGTGCCAGCAGTGAACCACAAACAGGGAAGAGGACAGATACGCAGTATTTT. Residues: CASSEPQTGKRTDTQYF.

The chain is built from TRBV20-1 and TRBJ1-2, with TRBD1 matching over 8 bases. Germline V lookup: CDR1 DFQATT, CDR2 SNEGSKA (reference sequence). The J segment lost 8 bases and the V segment lost 3 bases, leaving 17 bases of the junction unmatched. This CDR3 contains 16 residues. CDR3 DNA sequence: TGCAGTGCTAGTCACCTCGGGAGGCAGGGGGCGAGAGGCTACACCTTC. This codes for CSASHLGRQGARGYTF.

The genes are TRBV5-6 and TRBJ1-5; 8 bases fit TRBD1. The V and J ends lost 0 bases and 6 bases, in that order; junction bases with no gene match: 8. The CDR3 covers 16 residues. From germline, CDR1 is SGHDT and CDR2 YYEEEE. The CDR3 sequence: CASSLAGQGRSQPQHF. CDR3 nucleotide sequence: TGTGCCAGCAGCTTGGCCGGACAGGGCCGGAGTCAGCCCCAGCATTTT. The whole variable domain, filled in from reference TRBV5-6 and TRBJ1-5, reads DAGVTQSPTHLIKTRGQQVTLRCSPKSGHDTVSWYQQALGQGPQFIFQYYEEEERQRGNFPDRFSGHQFPNYSSELNVNALLLGDSALYLCASSLAGQGRSQPQHFGDGTRLSIL.

The sample holds one count of this clone. The genes are TRBV3-1 (or the pseudogene TRBV3-2) and TRBJ2-3; D call uncertain. Germline V gene data show CDR1 as LGHDT and CDR2 as YNNKEL (reference sequence). The CDR3 spans 15 residues. Trimming left V 0 bases short and J 8 bases short, with 15 bases between. CDR3 sequence (DNA): TGTGCCAGCAGCCAAGATCTGGTGATAGACGGTACGCAGTATTTT. It encodes CASSQDLVIDGTQYF.

This clone was seen only once. The chain joins TRBV6-5 to TRBJ1-1; D ambiguous. The CDR3 has 13 residues. The germline CDR1 and CDR2 sequences are MNHEY and SVGAGI. With 0 bases removed from V and 10 bases from J, the gap between germline ends came to 12 bases. CDR3 amino acids: CASSYSPRLGAFF. The DNA of the CDR3 is TGTGCCAGCAGTTACTCTCCGCGGCTCGGAGCTTTCTTT.

This clone has a handful of counts. The chain's CDR3 is CASSQDASGGPNEQYF. The DNA of the CDR3 is TGTGCCAGCAGCCAAGATGCCTCGGGAGGGCCTAACGAGCAGTACTTC. This rearrangement joins TRBV4-2 to TRBJ2-7; the match to TRBD2 covers 8 bases. There are 16 residues in the CDR3. Germline loops: CDR1 LGHNA, CDR2 YNFKEQ. V lost 0 bases, J lost 5 bases, and 9 bases stayed unmatched.

The chain is built from TRBV6-5 and TRBJ2-7, with D possibly matching TRBD1 (5 bases). Trimming removed 2 bases from V and 3 bases from J, with 14 bases in between. This CDR3 comprises 15 residues. The germline CDR1 and CDR2 sequences are MNHEY and SVGAGI. CDR3 bases: TGTGCCAGCAGTTACGGGGCCCTTATCGACTACGAGCAGTACTTC. It codes for CASSYGALIDYEQYF.

The chain combines TRBV27 with TRBJ2-1, with D uncertain. Germline V gene data show CDR1 as MNHEY and CDR2 as SMNVEV (reference sequence). The CDR3 spans 16 residues. The V and J ends lost 1 base and 5 bases respectively, with 15 bases between them. CDR3 coding DNA: TGTGCCAGCAGTTTATATCCAGCCAGACAAAACAATGAGCAGTTCTTC. Its translation is CASSLYPARQNNEQFF.

The chain links TRBV9 to TRBJ1-1; 7 bases are a match to TRBD1. CDR1 and CDR2 from the germline V gene are SGDLS and YYNGEE. The length of the CDR3 is 15 residues. Trimming removed 3 bases from V and 1 base from J; junction bases left unmatched: 6. The CDR3 nucleotides read TGTGCCAGCAGCGCCCAGGGACAGACGAACACTGAAGCTTTCTTT. It translates to CASSAQGQTNTEAFF.

The chain uses TRBV12-3 or TRBV12-4 and TRBJ2-7; D perhaps matches TRBD1 (5 bases). The CDR3 has 13 amino acids. V was shortened by 3 bases and J by 6 bases, with 12 bases between the two germline ends. In DNA form, the CDR3 reads TGTGCCAGCAGTTTGAACAGGCCGGGCGAGCAGTACTTC. Protein product: CASSLNRPGEQYF.

This clone has a handful of counts. The chain joins TRBV27 to TRBJ1-1, with unresolved D. CDR3 length: 12 amino acids. Germline CDR1 reads MNHEY; CDR2 reads SMNVEV (reference sequence). V dropped 3 bases and J dropped 3 bases, with 5 bases sitting between them. The CDR3 coding sequence is TGTGCCAGCAGTTTTGAGGACACTGAAGCTTTCTTT. This translates into CASSFEDTEAFF.

The J gene is TRBJ1-5, the V gene TRBV3-1 (or the pseudogene TRBV3-2); no definite D call. This CDR3 has 14 amino acids. V was pared by 0 bases and J by 5 bases, with 8 bases between. Germline V gene sequence: CDR1 LGHDT, CDR2 YNNKEL (reference sequence). For the CDR3, the DNA is TGTGCCAGCAGCCAAGATTTCGGTTATCAGCCCCAGCATTTT. Its translation: CASSQDFGYQPQHF.

V gene TRBV7-2 combines with J gene TRBJ1-1, with D unclear. CDR1 and CDR2 (germline): SGHTA, FQGNSA. The CDR3 spans 15 residues. Trimming took off 5 bases at V and 4 bases at J, with 17 bases between the two ends. CDR3 sequence (DNA): TGTGCCAGCAGCCGCAGACCTGTAATATCCACTGAAGCTTTCTTT. Its protein is CASSRRPVISTEAFF.

This clone was observed a single time. The chain carries TRBV5-1 and TRBJ1-2, with D tentatively TRBD1 (5 bases). The CDR3 sequence is 14 residues long. V was cut by 0 bases and J by 3 bases, with 9 bases left in between. Germline V gene sequence: CDR1 SGHRS, CDR2 YFSETQ. The CDR3 region has the DNA TGCGCCAGCAGCTTGGCCGGGGGGGACTATGGCTACACCTTC. It translates to CASSLAGGDYGYTF.

The chain recombines TRBV29-1 with TRBJ2-1; 8 bases map to TRBD1. This CDR3 region has 13 residues. CDR1 and CDR2 from the germline V gene are SQVTM and ANQGSEA. V was pared by 8 bases and J by 4 bases, with 7 bases of the junction left unmatched. As DNA, the CDR3 is TGCAGCTCACGGACAGGGAGGTACAATGAGCAGTTCTTC. Its protein product is CSSRTGRYNEQFF.